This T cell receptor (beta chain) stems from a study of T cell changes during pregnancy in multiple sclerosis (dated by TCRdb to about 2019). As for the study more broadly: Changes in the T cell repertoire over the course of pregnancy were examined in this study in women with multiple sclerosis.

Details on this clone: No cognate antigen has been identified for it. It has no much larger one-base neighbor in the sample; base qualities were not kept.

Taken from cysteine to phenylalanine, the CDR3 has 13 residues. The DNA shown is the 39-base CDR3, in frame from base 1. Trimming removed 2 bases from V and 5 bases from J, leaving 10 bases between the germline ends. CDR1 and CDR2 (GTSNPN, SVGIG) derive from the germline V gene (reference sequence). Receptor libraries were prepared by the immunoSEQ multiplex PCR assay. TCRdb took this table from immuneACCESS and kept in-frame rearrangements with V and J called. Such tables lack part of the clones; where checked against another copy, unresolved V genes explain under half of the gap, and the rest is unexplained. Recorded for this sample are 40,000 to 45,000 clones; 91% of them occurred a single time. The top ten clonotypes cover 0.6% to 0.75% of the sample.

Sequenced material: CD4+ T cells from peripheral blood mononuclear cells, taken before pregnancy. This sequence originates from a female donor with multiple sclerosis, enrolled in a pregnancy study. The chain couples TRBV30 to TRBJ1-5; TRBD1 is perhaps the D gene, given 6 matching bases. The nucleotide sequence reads TGTGCCTGGAGTTCGTACAGGGATCAGCCCCAGCATTTT. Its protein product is CAWSSYRDQPQHF.